This entry is about one TCR beta chain. This clonotype was detected many times. The target of this receptor is not known. Base-call qualities are not available, and no considerably larger clone is one nucleotide away. This specimen's time point label, per the study, means: patch test 2, 6 weeks after DPC sensitization. The treatment or condition label here, explained by the study, means: therapeutic diphenylcyclopropenone sensitization with weekly scalp DPC. At every patch-test visit, the blood draw took place before the patch test was put on. To be eligible, patients had to be aged 18 to 70, diagnosed with alopecia and judged suitable for DPC therapy, while pregnant patients were excluded. Total RNA was extracted from unfractionated whole blood that had been collected in Tempus Blood RNA tubes. Library preparation was by RACE. The reads were generated on a NextSeq 500. Library preparation attached unique molecular identifiers to individual cDNA molecules for quantitative, reproducible TCR counting. Both TCR alpha and TCR beta chains were sequenced from each blood RNA sample. Under the source paper's analysis protocol: Samples had a median of approximately 93,000 TCRs, with a range from 23,224 to 690,600. The Decombinator software suite was used to annotate V, J and CDR3 in the TCR reads. For PS versus PT1 abundance plots, all samples were subsampled to the same number of TCRs (28,000). Expanded TCRs were defined as absent before sensitization and observed at least eight times at the 2-week time point. TCRdb trimmed the raw reads at Q25, called clones with MiXCR and kept productive beta chains. Each entry is one CDR3 protein sequence, shown with its most common DNA and genes. None of the V and J calls come from the authors' own analysis; TCRdb made them. The sample includes some 70,000 distinct CDR3 sequences, with about a tenth observed a single time. Jointly, the top ten make up around 6.8% of the sample.

Sequences SGHRS (CDR1) and YFSETQ (CDR2) are obtained from the germline V gene. The CDR3, from cysteine to phenylalanine, totals 15 residues. The sequence is cut down to CDR3 DNA, 45 bases in frame from base 1. From V the trimming removes 1 base and from J it removes 4 bases, while the gene matches leave 3 bases of the junction unaccounted for. This entry is derived from a study of human T cells and chemical hapten exposure (dated by TCRdb to the early 2020s). Regarding the study in general: For sensitization, 2% DPC in acetone was applied to a 2 cm by 2 cm area of upper inner arm skin. Throughout the approximately 22-week study period, patients were also given weekly therapeutic DPC doses on the scalp. Patch testing was done on the upper back using Finn chambers containing 0.01% DPC, and results were scored after 6 days according to International Contact Dermatitis Research Group standards. The mostly female patient cohort included alopecia areata with under or over 50% scalp involvement, alopecia totalis and alopecia universalis. Libraries were pooled for sequencing, and variation in per-sample TCR yields was attributed mainly to small differences in library volumes within the pool. This study followed changes in the peripheral blood TCR repertoire in vivo during primary and secondary sensitization of alopecia patients to the hapten diphenylcyclopropenone (DPC). Blood samples were taken from patients before sensitization (week 0) and at 2, 6 and about 24 weeks after DPC sensitization. About 27 alopecia patients gave blood for TCR sequencing at one to four time points (pre-sensitization, 2, 6 and 24 weeks). Beyond this particular receptor, the publication reports: A positive correlation was found between the number of PT1 expanded TCRs and patch test score, with significance reached at thresholds 8, 16 and 32 but not 4. All patients had alopecia, a presumed autoimmune disease, so their immune response might differ from that of healthy individuals. No change with DPC sensitization was found in the number of TCRs above 1 in 1000 frequency, and no evidence of global repertoire structure alterations was found. After repeated subsampling, the strength of the expansion versus patch-test correlation and the threshold at which it became significant changed. Significantly more large CDR3 similarity clusters were formed by expanded TCRs than by pre-sensitization or healthy control sets, consistent with antigen-driven responses.

The rearrangement combines TRBV5-1 with TRBJ2-5, and TRBD2 aligns with 11 junction nucleotides. This specimen was whole blood, taken in connection with sensitization to the hapten diphenylcyclopropenone (DPC). The receptor's source is a woman in her 50s with alopecia areata. Some clones in this sample may be carry-over from other donors' samples. The DNA sequence is TGCGCCAGCAGCTTGACTAGCGGGAGTGGAGAGACCCAGTACTTC. It specifies CASSLTSGSGETQYF.